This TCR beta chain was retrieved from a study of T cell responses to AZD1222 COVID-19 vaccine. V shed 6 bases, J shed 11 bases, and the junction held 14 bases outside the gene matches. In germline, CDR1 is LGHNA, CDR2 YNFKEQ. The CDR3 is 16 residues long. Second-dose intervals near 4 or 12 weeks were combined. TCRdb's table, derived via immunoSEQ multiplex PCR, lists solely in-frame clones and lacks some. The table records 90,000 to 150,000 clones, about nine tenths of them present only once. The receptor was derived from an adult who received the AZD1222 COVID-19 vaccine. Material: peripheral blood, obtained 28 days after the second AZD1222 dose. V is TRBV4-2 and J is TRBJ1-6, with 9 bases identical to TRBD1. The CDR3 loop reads CASSPEAGTGLTPLHF. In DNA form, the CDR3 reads TGTGCCAGCAGTCCGGAGGCCGGGACAGGGCTGACACCCCTCCACTTT.